This TCR beta chain was sequenced in a study of blood T cell repertoires in COVID-19. As processed by the authors: Reference gene primer amplification yielded estimated nucleated cell counts. This table comes from immunoSEQ multiplex PCR, and its TCRdb copy is limited to in-frame clones, with some not included. That table gives V, J and clone size, and the DNA gave D and trimming. The top ten hold 9.5% to 12% of the sample, which has 150,000 to 200,000 clones, approximately 85% seen once. This CDR3 contains 14 residues. Trimming removed 4 bases at V and 2 bases at J, with 11 bases between. Germline CDR1 and CDR2: SEHNR and FQNEAQ (reference sequence).

The rearrangement joins TRBV7-9 to TRBJ1-1; possible D gene TRBD1, 5 bases. Material for sequencing was peripheral blood. This receptor was taken from a man aged 55-75 years with active or convalescent COVID-19. CDR3 nucleotides: TGTGCCAGCAGCTCCCAGGGCATTAACACTGAAGCTTTCTTT. It codes for CASSSQGINTEAFF.